The following is a TCR beta chain sequence with its context. Its antigen is as yet unknown. It was with a sample-barcoded 5' primer and a J-beta primer mix that a second PCR of about 7 to 12 cycles was run. Any given sample supplied a minimum of 2.5 million CDR3-containing paired-end reads. TCRdb independently ran MiXCR on the 5' RACE reads; one entry per CDR3 protein. Of almost 1 million distinct CDR3 sequences in the sample, roughly half are singletons; the top ten hold 20% to 25%. These data are taken from a study of blood T cells in healthy people across ages. Study outcomes and limitations: CMV infection status of these donors was not known.

Germline CDR1 and CDR2: MRHNA and SNTAGT. Trimming removed 7 bases at V and 3 bases at J, with 16 bases between. This CDR3 comprises 15 residues. Input material: blood. This receptor was identified in a woman aged 55-70 years in good health. The chain carries TRBV6-4 and TRBJ2-1; D possibly uses TRBD1 or TRBD2 (5 bases each). CDR3 sequence reads: CASKEDQGVYNEQFF. CDR3 sequence (DNA): TGTGCCAGCAAGGAGGATCAAGGGGTCTACAATGAGCAGTTCTTC.